The clone carrying this TCR beta chain was detected only a few times. The length of the CDR3 is 14 residues. The V gene lost 9 bases and the J gene lost 4 bases, with 18 bases spanning the gap. The germline V gene encodes CDR1 LNHDA and CDR2 SQIVND (reference sequence). The data belong to a study of blood T cell repertoires in COVID-19. Study at large: T cells, B-cell-depleted T cells, or PBMCs supplied cDNA or gDNA.

Per the original data handling: Reference gene primers were amplified, and this amplification served to estimate nucleated cell counts. Some clones are missing from TCRdb's copy, which holds only in-frame ones; the method was immunoSEQ multiplex PCR. V and J calls and clone size are as listed in that table; D and trimming were resolved from the DNA. The sample has 250,000 to 300,000 clones, more than 75% seen once; the top ten hold about 2.1%. Those enrolled, adults aged roughly 18 to 95 years, came from about two dozen US areas. Researchers sorted participants into cohorts using their self-reported clinical history.

The chain has TRBV19 and TRBJ1-2; D is perhaps TRBD1 (6 bases). The sequence came from a woman between 35 and 50 years old with acute COVID-19. Sequencing input: PBMCs or T cells enriched from blood (not recorded which). CDR3 sequence reads: CASTKGGAGYGYTF. CDR3 DNA: TGTGCCAGCACAAAAGGGGGGGCTGGCTATGGCTACACCTTC.